Listed below are T cell receptor beta chains from one sample, sequenced in a study of blood T cell repertoires in COVID-19. Sequenced by immunoSEQ multiplex PCR; TCRdb stores in-frame clones only, minus some. The sample carries tens of thousands of clones, approximately 80% recorded once. Sequencing used peripheral blood. These receptors were obtained from a human donor in a cohort sampled during active COVID-19. Each CDR3 is given without its conserved first and last residue.

v_call	cdr3_aa
TRBV3-1/TRBV3-2	ASSQGFETIYGYT
TRBV7-3	ASSSDRKPDTQY
TRBV28	ASSLRGTEAF
TRBV4-3	ASSQAAIPGTGLSGANVLT
TRBV7-2	ASSPSEGLVKTQY
TRBV9	ASSTRTSATGELF
TRBV6-2/TRBV6-3	ASSYRDRGDSPLH
TRBV9	ASSPRLAGWDTGELF
TRBV19	ASSRDRGTQY
TRBV7-2	ASSLHPGQPNSPLH
TRBV7-2	ASSLGGTMDTIY
TRBV5-6	ASRFRGGPYEQY
TRBV2	ASSERGGVVTQY
TRBV18	ASSRETSGGIMNEQY
TRBV5-8	ASSLRDRDHNIQY
TRBV6-6	ATRERSNQPQH
TRBV3-1/TRBV3-2	ASSYLGGTYEQY
TRBV7-2	ASSLALTRERSKNSPLH
TRBV19	ASSIKDRGSNQPQH
TRBV5-1	ASSSLGTRTDTQY
TRBV3-1/TRBV3-2	ASSRRQGNNEKLF
TRBV25-1	ASSDTSLPETQY
TRBV6-2/TRBV6-3	ASSPDRGPQH
TRBV5-4	ASSLGARTSGNTIY
TRBV19	ASSSDYINSPLH
TRBV6-6	ASSYGGIGWDNEQF
TRBV6-6	ASSSTDMNTEAF
TRBV27	ASSLAGGQPQH
TRBV5-4	ASSYRTGGTDTQY
TRBV3-1/TRBV3-2	ASSQRRTRGADIGSYNEQF
TRBV28	ASSLELPKTQY
TRBV7-9	ASRTSGGSYEQY
TRBV30	AWKGGSNQPQH
TRBV5-1	ASSLLAGAGEQF
TRBV4-1	ASSHRAGLKAQH
TRBV5-1	ASSLEQGTTGELF
TRBV6-5	ASSPAGGDTEAF
TRBV7-2	ASSSRGGNQPQH
TRBV7-2	ASSSRGAGANVLT
TRBV19	ASRSQGNYGYT
TRBV7-9	ASSLRGVGDSPLH
TRBV7-9	ASSRGYGTGELF
TRBV7-2	ASSFSGLAGRGEQF
TRBV5-1	ASSTKRGGSTDTQY
TRBV7-9	ASSAMTGLY
TRBV18	ASSPEGLAGGGTQY